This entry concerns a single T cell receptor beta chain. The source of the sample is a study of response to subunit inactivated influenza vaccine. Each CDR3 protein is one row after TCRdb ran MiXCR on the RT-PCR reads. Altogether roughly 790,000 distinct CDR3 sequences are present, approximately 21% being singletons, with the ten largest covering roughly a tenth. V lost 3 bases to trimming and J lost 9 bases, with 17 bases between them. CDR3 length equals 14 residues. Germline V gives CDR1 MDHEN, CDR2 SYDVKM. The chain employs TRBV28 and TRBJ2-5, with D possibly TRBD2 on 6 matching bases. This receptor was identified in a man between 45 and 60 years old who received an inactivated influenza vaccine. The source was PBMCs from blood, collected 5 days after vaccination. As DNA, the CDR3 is TGTGCCAGCAGTTTTTCTCCCCGCGGGGAGGCCCAGTACTTC. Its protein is CASSFSPRGEAQYF.